One sample yielded the 8 T cell receptor beta chains listed below, sequenced in a study of identical twins. TCRdb recomputed calls from the 5' RACE reads with MiXCR, one row per CDR3 protein. The sample lists approximately 690,000 distinct CDR3 sequences, around 6% occurring once. Input material: naive T cells sorted from blood. The origin of the receptors is a man between 18 and 35 years old in good health.

This chain links TRBV7-9 with TRBJ2-7; D is uncertain. The germline CDR1 and CDR2 sequences are SEHNR and FQNEAQ (reference sequence). Trimming cost V 2 bases and J 5 bases, with 7 bases left between them. This CDR3 is built from 12 residues. The CDR3 reads CASSLFGDEQYF. CDR3 DNA sequence: TGTGCCAGCAGCTTATTTGGGGACGAGCAGTACTTC.

In this sample, this clonotype turned up many times. This chain joins TRBV7-3 and TRBJ2-2; D is perhaps TRBD1 or TRBD2 (12 bases each). The CDR3 extends over 19 amino acids. Per germline, CDR1 SGHTA and CDR2 FQGTGA. The V and J ends lost 5 bases and 8 bases respectively, with 30 bases between them. For the CDR3, the DNA is TGTGCCAGCAGCCCGTGGGACAGGGGGCGACTAGCGGGAGAAGGGGAGCTGTTTTTT. It encodes CASSPWDRGRLAGEGELFF.

V gene TRBV27 combines with J gene TRBJ2-1, with 14 bases that match TRBD2. This CDR3 is 15 amino acids long. In germline, CDR1 is MNHEY, CDR2 SMNVEV (reference sequence). V lost 5 bases and J lost 8; bases outside the gene matches: 5. In nucleotides, the CDR3 is TGTGCCAGCAGTCCAGGGACTAGCGGGAGTGATGAGCAGTTCTTC. Its translation: CASSPGTSGSDEQFF.

The CDR3 is CASSLNIEHKRETQYF. In DNA form, the CDR3 reads TGTGCCAGCAGCCTCAATATCGAACACAAGCGAGAGACCCAGTACTTC. The chain joins TRBV14 to TRBJ2-5, with no clear D. The CDR3 length is 16 residues. Trimming left V 4 bases short and J 4 bases short, with 19 bases between. Germline-derived CDR1 and CDR2 are SGHDN and FVKESK.

The sample holds many counts of this clonotype. The rearrangement joins TRBV7-2 to TRBJ2-7; 7 bases fit TRBD1. The CDR3 extends over 17 amino acids. The V and J ends lost 5 bases and 0 bases, in that order; junction bases with no gene match: 13. Germline CDR1 is SGHTA and CDR2 is FQGNSA. The CDR3 spells CASSHESRQGFSYEQYV. CDR3 sequence (DNA): TGTGCCAGCAGCCATGAATCCAGACAGGGCTTCTCCTACGAGCAGTACGTC.

This clonotype was observed many times. This chain links TRBV19 with TRBJ1-2; 10 bases fit TRBD1. The CDR3 extends over 13 amino acids. CDR1 is LNHDA, CDR2 SQIVND, per germline (reference sequence). The ends lost 10 bases at V and 5 bases at J; junction bases unmatched: 7. The CDR3: CAISPGQGYGYTF. DNA of the CDR3: TGTGCCATTTCTCCGGGACAGGGGTATGGCTACACCTTC.

This clonotype was seen many times. The chain recombines TRBV29-1 with TRBJ2-5; no reliable D call. V was trimmed by 4 bases and J by 5 bases, leaving 14 bases between them. The CDR3 is 13 amino acids. Germline V gene data show CDR1 as SQVTM and CDR2 as ANQGSEA. The CDR3 coding sequence is TGCAGCGTTGGTGACGTGCCTCGGGAGACCCAGTACTTC. This encodes CSVGDVPRETQYF. Together with reference TRBV29-1 and TRBJ2-5, the CDR3 gives the full variable domain: SAVISQKPSRDICQRGTSLTIQCQVDSQVTMMFWYRQQPGQSLTLIATANQGSEATYESGFVIDKFPISRPNLTFSTLTVSNMSPEDSSIYLCSVGDVPRETQYFGPGTRLLVL.

In its sample, this clonotype was seen many times. The chain combines TRBV10-3 with TRBJ2-3; D is possibly TRBD1 or TRBD2 (5 bases each). This CDR3 has 14 amino acids. V lost 3 bases and J 2 bases, leaving 9 bases between the germline ends. Germline V CDR1 and CDR2: ENHRY, SYGVKD. As DNA, the CDR3 is TGTGCCATCAGTGAAGGGGAGAACACAGATACGCAGTATTTT. It encodes CAISEGENTDTQYF.